Following are 23 T cell receptor beta chains from one sample sequenced in a study of cytomegalovirus exposure and HLA in healthy donors. Both 60 Vbeta primers and 13 Jbeta primers went into the PCR. Measured with immunoSEQ multiplex PCR; TCRdb has only the in-frame clones, and not every one. Among 150,000 or so clones listed, just under 75% were seen once. Material: PBMCs. The origin of the receptors is a woman younger than 35 in good health and CMV-seronegative.

The chain carries TRBV5-4 and TRBJ2-5; TRBD2 matches 8 bases. The germline V gene has CDR1 SGHNT and CDR2 YYREEE (reference sequence). Trimming at V came to 4 bases and at J to 1 base, leaving 6 bases not matched to a gene. The CDR3 loop spans 15 amino acids. For the CDR3, the DNA is TGTGCCAGCAGCACCGGGGGGGCCTTCCAAGAGACCCAGTACTTC. This codes for CASSTGGAFQETQYF.

The J gene is TRBJ1-1, the V gene TRBV5-1; no reliable D call. Germline V CDR1 and CDR2: SGHRS, YFSETQ. This CDR3 has 16 amino acids. V was cut by 1 base and J by 0 bases, with 13 bases left in between. The CDR3 DNA is TGCGCCAGCAGCTTGCTCGAGAGAGCTATGAACACTGAAGCTTTCTTT. Translating gives CASSLLERAMNTEAFF.

V is TRBV29-1 and J is TRBJ1-2, with TRBD1 matching 8 bases. CDR3 length equals 13 residues. V shed 7 bases, J shed 8 bases, and the junction held 12 bases outside the gene matches. Germline V gene lookup returns CDR1 SQVTM and CDR2 ANQGSEA. The CDR3 loop is CSADPGQGKGYTF. CDR3 nucleotides: TGCAGCGCCGACCCTGGACAGGGTAAGGGCTACACCTTC.

This clone has only a few counts. This rearrangement joins TRBV5-6 to TRBJ2-4; 9 bases map to TRBD1. The germline gives CDR1 SGHDT, CDR2 YYEEEE. With 6 bases clipped from V and 0 bases from J, the junction kept 7 bases outside the gene matches. The CDR3 has 16 amino acids. Written as DNA, the CDR3 is TGTGCCAGCATCAACAGGGGGCTACTAGCCAAAAACATTCAGTACTTC. Translation gives CASINRGLLAKNIQYF.

This chain joins TRBV11-2 and TRBJ2-3; tentatively, D is TRBD1 (5 bases). Germline lookup yields CDR1 SGHAT and CDR2 FQNNGV. This CDR3 contains 14 residues. The V end lost 5 bases, the J end lost 4 bases, and 13 bases lay between the germline ends. CDR3 region: CASSTSSGPDTQYF. CDR3 nucleotide sequence: TGTGCCAGCAGCACCTCCTCAGGGCCAGATACGCAGTATTTT. The full variable domain, its missing parts supplied by reference TRBV11-2 and TRBJ2-3, is EAGVAQSPRYKIIEKRQSVAFWCNPISGHATLYWYQQILGQGPKLLIQFQNNGVVDDSQLPKDRFSAERLKGVDSTLKIQPAKLEDSAVYLCASSTSSGPDTQYFGPGTRLTVL.

The chain couples TRBV9 to TRBJ1-3; perhaps TRBD1 as D (5 bases). V lost 0 bases and J lost 1, with 14 bases in between. CDR1 and CDR2 from the germline V gene are SGDLS and YYNGEE. The CDR3 extends over 17 amino acids. CDR3 in amino acids: CASSVGFWGNSGNTIYF. CDR3 in DNA: TGTGCCAGCAGCGTAGGGTTTTGGGGCAATTCTGGAAACACCATATATTTT.

V gene TRBV4-2 combines with J gene TRBJ1-5; the D is unclear. The germline V and J ends were trimmed by 0 bases and 6 bases, with 6 bases remaining between them. CDR1 and CDR2 from the germline V gene are LGHNA and YNFKEQ. There are 13 residues in the CDR3. CDR3: CASSQETSQPQHF. The CDR3 nucleotides read TGTGCCAGCAGCCAAGAAACCAGTCAGCCCCAGCATTTT.

Written as DNA, the CDR3 is TGCGCCAGCGAACCTCGGACAGGGGGTCGTGTCTACACCTTC. It translates to CASEPRTGGRVYTF. The chain combines TRBV10-2 with TRBJ1-2; 10 bases map to TRBD1. J was trimmed by 10 bases and V by 8 bases; bases with no gene match: 13. From germline, CDR1 is WSHSY and CDR2 SAAADI. This CDR3 is built from 14 residues.

The chain links TRBV10-3 to TRBJ2-7; D is possibly TRBD1 (5 bases). The V gene's germline CDR1 is ENHRY and CDR2 SYGVKD. The germline V and J ends were trimmed by 2 bases and 3 bases, with 8 bases remaining between them. The CDR3 loop spans 13 amino acids. The chain's CDR3 is CAISEGQGYEQYV. The CDR3 bases are TGTGCCATCAGTGAGGGTCAGGGCTACGAGCAGTACGTC.

J is TRBJ2-3 and V is TRBV21-1; the table's D call, TRBD1, was not checked against the DNA. TRBV21-1 is assigned pseudogene status. The CDR3 spans 16 residues. The DNA for the CDR3 is TGTGCCAGCAGCAAAGAAGGGACAGGGATCTCAGATACGCAGTATTTT. It encodes CASSKEGTGISDTQYF.

The chain combines TRBV5-6 with TRBJ1-1; TRBD1 might be the D (5 bases). Germline-derived CDR1 and CDR2 are SGHDT and YYEEEE. CDR3 length: 15 amino acids. The germline V and J ends were trimmed by 0 bases and 5 bases, with 14 bases remaining between them. The DNA of the CDR3 is TGTGCCAGCAGCTTGGTTCGGGGGGGAAGGACTGAAGCTTTCTTT. Translation: CASSLVRGGRTEAFF.

This sequence joins TRBV10-1 and TRBJ2-3, with 11 bases lining up with TRBD2. After removal of 5 bases from V and 0 bases from J, the junction contained 7 bases not matched to a gene. Per the germline V gene, CDR1 is WNHNN and CDR2 is SYGVQD (reference sequence). This CDR3 contains 17 residues. For the CDR3, the DNA is TGCGCCAGCAGTCGAACTAGCGGGAGAGTGAGCACAGATACGCAGTATTTT. Its protein product is CASSRTSGRVSTDTQYF.

The genes are TRBV7-2 and TRBJ2-3; TRBD1 might be the D (6 bases). This CDR3 is built from 14 residues. Germline loops: CDR1 SGHTA, CDR2 FQGNSA. V shed 5 bases and J shed 0 bases, with 9 bases lying between them. DNA of the CDR3: TGTGCCAGCAGCAAACAGGGTAGCACAGATACGCAGTATTTT. It yields the protein CASSKQGSTDTQYF.

V gene TRBV5-8 combines with J gene TRBJ1-2; 7 nucleotides agree with TRBD1. Trimming removed 2 bases from V and 1 base from J; junction bases left unmatched: 20. The CDR3 consists of 20 residues. Germline CDR1 and CDR2: SGHTS and YDEGEE. In nucleotides, the CDR3 is TGTGCCAGCAGCTTAAAGAAACCCGGGACAGAGGTCCGAGATAACTATGGCTACACCTTC. This encodes CASSLKKPGTEVRDNYGYTF.

The CDR3, as DNA: TGCAGCGTCTCGACAGGGCCCAACACAGATACGCAGTATTTT. This gives the protein CSVSTGPNTDTQYF. This chain joins TRBV29-1 and TRBJ2-3, with TRBD1 matching over 7 bases. V shed 6 bases, J shed 2 bases, and the junction held 8 bases outside the gene matches. Germline assignment: CDR1 SQVTM and CDR2 ANQGSEA. The CDR3 totals 14 residues.

The gene calls are TRBV5-1 and TRBJ1-4, with D maybe TRBD1 (5 bases). The V end was cut by 2 bases, the J end by 2 bases, with 7 bases between. The CDR3 contains 14 residues. CDR1 and CDR2 from the germline V gene are SGHRS and YFSETQ. The chain's CDR3 is CASSFGGTNEKLFF. CDR3 bases: TGCGCCAGCAGCTTCGGGGGGACTAATGAAAAACTGTTTTTT.

This chain uses TRBV11-2 with TRBJ2-1; 11 nucleotides agree with TRBD2. Unmatched junction bases numbered 12, after V lost 4 bases and J lost 10 bases. Looked up from germline, CDR1 is SGHAT and CDR2 is FQNNGV. CDR3 length: 16 residues. This chain's CDR3 is CASSYDSGGGRGEQFF. The CDR3 bases are TGTGCCAGCAGCTACGATAGCGGGGGGGGTCGGGGCGAGCAGTTCTTC.

The rearrangement uses TRBV30 and TRBJ2-1; a weak D match, TRBD1 (5 bases). Germline V CDR1 and CDR2: GTSNPN, SVGIG (reference sequence). Trimming pared 2 bases from V and 6 bases from J, leaving 11 bases between. This CDR3 contains 13 residues. The CDR3 reads CAWSLLGVNEQFF. The CDR3 coding sequence is TGTGCCTGGAGTCTCCTAGGGGTCAATGAGCAGTTCTTC. The full variable domain, with the rest looked up from reference TRBV30 and TRBJ2-1, is SQTIHQWPATLVQPVGSPLSLECTVEGTSNPNLYWYRQAAGRGLQLLFYSVGIGQISSEVPQNLSASRPQDRQFILSSKKLLLSDSGFYLCAWSLLGVNEQFFGPGTRLTVL.

Only a few counts were recorded for this clone. This chain links TRBV7-2 with TRBJ1-4, with 9 bases identical to TRBD1. Unmatched junction bases numbered 0, after V lost 1 base and J lost 3 bases. CDR3 length equals 15 residues. The germline V gene encodes CDR1 SGHTA and CDR2 FQGNSA. The CDR3 DNA is TGTGCCAGCAGCTTAGGGGACAGGGCTAATGAAAAACTGTTTTTT. Protein: CASSLGDRANEKLFF.

The chain uses TRBV4-2 and TRBJ2-7, with a tentative D call TRBD1 (6 bases). Germline CDR1 reads LGHNA; CDR2 reads YNFKEQ. The CDR3 length is 16 residues. With 3 bases removed from V and 4 bases from J, the gap between germline ends came to 19 bases. CDR3 protein: CASSQATGQRVYEQYF. In nucleotides, the CDR3 is TGTGCCAGCAGCCAGGCTACAGGGCAGAGGGTATACGAGCAGTACTTC.

The CDR3 DNA reads TGTGCCAGCAGCTTAGTCCGGGCGGGAGCGGGCGGGGAGCTGTTTTTT. This codes for CASSLVRAGAGGELFF. The chain combines TRBV7-6 with TRBJ2-2, with 7 positions matching TRBD2. This CDR3 is 16 amino acids long. CDR1 is SGHVS, CDR2 FNYEAQ, per germline. V was pared by 1 base and J by 7 bases, with 9 bases of the junction left unmatched.

This clone was found once. This rearrangement joins TRBV18 to TRBJ2-7, with D unresolved. Germline V gene data show CDR1 as KGHSH and CDR2 as LQKENI. Trimming took 4 bases from V and 3 from J, leaving 16 bases between them. The CDR3 loop spans 15 amino acids. The CDR3 reads CASSQSQLLDYEQYV. The CDR3 nucleotides are TGTGCCAGCTCACAGTCCCAGCTCTTGGACTACGAGCAGTACGTC.

This chain joins TRBV7-8 and TRBJ2-1; TRBD2 matches at 7 bases. This CDR3 comprises 16 residues. With 7 bases clipped from V and 0 bases from J, the junction kept 9 bases outside the gene matches. CDR1 and CDR2 (germline): SGHVS, FQNEAQ. The CDR3 DNA is TGTGCCAGCATCGGGGGAGGGGCAAACTCCTACAATGAGCAGTTCTTC. Encoded protein: CASIGGGANSYNEQFF.